Presented here are 17 T cell receptor beta chains from one specimen sequenced in a study of CD8 T cells in Susac syndrome. Random hexamers primed reverse transcription of about 0.45 to 1 ug RNA. TCRdb used MiXCR to reprocess the immunoSEQ multiplex PCR reads, holding one entry per CDR3 protein. The sample yields just over 150,000 distinct CDR3 sequences, about 94% seen once. The specimen was CD8+ T cells from PBMCs. The receptor set was obtained from a human donor with multiple sclerosis.

The chain carries TRBV19 and TRBJ1-2, with 7 bases that match TRBD1. Germline-derived CDR1 and CDR2 are LNHDA and SQIVND (reference sequence). CDR3 length: 14 residues. Trimming took 7 bases from V and 5 from J; bases not matched to a gene: 10. The CDR3 loop reads CASNMRRQGYGYTF. CDR3 nucleotides: TGTGCCAGTAACATGAGGAGACAGGGATATGGCTACACCTTC.

This sequence joins TRBV30 and TRBJ1-1; 7 bases match TRBD1. This CDR3 region has 14 residues. With 4 bases clipped from V and 1 base from J, the junction kept 6 bases outside the gene matches. Germline V gene lookup returns CDR1 GTSNPN and CDR2 SVGIG (reference sequence). CDR3 loop: CAWKKTGWNTEAFF. The CDR3 nucleotides read TGTGCCTGGAAGAAGACAGGGTGGAACACTGAAGCTTTCTTT.

This clonotype was observed a single time. This rearrangement joins TRBV30 to TRBJ2-7; TRBD1 aligns across 7 bases. The CDR3 runs 15 residues. Trimming took 4 bases from V and 3 from J; bases not matched to a gene: 12. From germline, CDR1 is GTSNPN and CDR2 SVGIG (reference sequence). This CDR3 is CAWKFRQGEFYEQYF. The CDR3 region has the DNA TGTGCCTGGAAATTTCGACAGGGCGAATTCTACGAGCAGTACTTC.

V gene TRBV20-1 combines with J gene TRBJ2-7, with D possibly being TRBD1 or TRBD2 (5 bases each). This CDR3 comprises 13 residues. V dropped 3 bases and J dropped 3 bases, with 12 bases sitting between them. Germline CDR1 DFQATT, CDR2 SNEGSKA (reference sequence). The DNA for the CDR3 is TGCAGTGCTAGGGAACATGGGGGCTACGAGCAGTACTTC. Translation gives CSAREHGGYEQYF.

The chain recombines TRBV29-1 with TRBJ1-2; D uncertain. V lost 0 bases to trimming and J lost 4 bases, with 15 bases between them. The CDR3 is 15 residues long. CDR1 and CDR2 from the germline V gene are SQVTM and ANQGSEA. The CDR3 loop is CSVEDRARRIYGYTF. The CDR3 DNA is TGCAGCGTTGAAGATCGGGCCCGCAGGATCTATGGCTACACCTTC.

The CDR3 nucleotides are TGTGCCAGCAGTTCCGGCACAGGGCGAGCTTTCTTT. Translation: CASSSGTGRAFF. The J gene is TRBJ1-1, the V gene TRBV13; maybe TRBD1 (6 bases). Germline V gives CDR1 PRHDT, CDR2 FYEKMQ (reference sequence). The CDR3 has 12 amino acids. V shed 6 bases and J shed 10 bases, with 15 bases lying between them.

V and J are TRBV7-9 and TRBJ2-7; 8 bases fit TRBD1. This CDR3 has 14 residues. Germline assignment: CDR1 SEHNR and CDR2 FQNEAQ (reference sequence). The ends lost 4 bases at V and 2 bases at J; junction bases unmatched: 4. The CDR3 DNA is TGTGCCAGCAGCTCCGGACAGGGCACCTACGAGCAGTACTTC. It is translated as CASSSGQGTYEQYF.

The chain employs TRBV29-1 and TRBJ1-1; TRBD1 is a possible D gene (5 bases). From germline, CDR1 is SQVTM and CDR2 ANQGSEA. Trimming removed 3 bases from V and 4 bases from J, with 12 bases in between. CDR3 length equals 13 residues. CDR3 residues: CSVDGGQSTEAFF. The CDR3 DNA reads TGCAGCGTTGATGGGGGTCAGAGCACTGAAGCTTTCTTT.

CDR3 residues: CSVEDQRGGRGAKNEQFF. In DNA, the CDR3 is TGCAGCGTTGAAGACCAGCGGGGGGGCCGCGGTGCTAAGAATGAGCAGTTCTTC. V usage is TRBV29-1 and J usage is TRBJ2-1, with 10 bases matching TRBD2. CDR3 length: 18 amino acids. Germline V gives CDR1 SQVTM, CDR2 ANQGSEA. Unmatched junction bases numbered 15, after V lost 0 bases and J lost 7 bases.

This chain joins TRBV4-1 and TRBJ1-6; TRBD1 might be the D (5 bases). Trimming cost V 1 base and J 5 bases, with 9 bases left between them. Germline loops: CDR1 MGHRA, CDR2 YSYEKL. The CDR3 extends over 15 amino acids. CDR3 sequence: CASSQAGWNNSPLHF. As DNA, the CDR3 is TGCGCCAGCAGCCAAGCAGGGTGGAATAATTCACCCCTCCACTTT.

V and J are TRBV12-5 and TRBJ1-5; D ambiguous. Germline loops: CDR1 LGHNT, CDR2 FRNRAP. V lost 5 bases and J 7 bases, leaving 3 bases between the germline ends. CDR3 size: 10 residues. CDR3 protein: CASGLQPQHF. The CDR3, as DNA: TGTGCTAGTGGTCTGCAGCCCCAGCATTTT.

The V call is TRBV4-2, the J call TRBJ2-3; D may be TRBD1 (5 bases). This CDR3 region has 14 residues. Germline-derived CDR1 and CDR2 are LGHNA and YNFKEQ. V was clipped by 1 base and J by 7 bases, with 12 bases between them. CDR3 DNA: TGTGCCAGCAGCCAAGCGGTCGTGGGGCATACGCAGTATTTT. Encoded protein: CASSQAVVGHTQYF.

V and J are TRBV27 and TRBJ1-5; D call uncertain. CDR1 is MNHEY, CDR2 SMNVEV, per germline (reference sequence). V lost 6 bases to trimming and J lost 1 base, with 7 bases between them. The CDR3 loop spans 13 amino acids. The CDR3 coding sequence is TGTGCCAGCAGCGACACGAGCAATCAGCCCCAGCATTTT. Encoded protein: CASSDTSNQPQHF.

V and J are TRBV5-1 and TRBJ1-2; no firm D call. V lost 0 bases, J lost 0 bases, and 6 bases lay in between. The length of the CDR3 is 14 residues. Germline CDR1 reads SGHRS; CDR2 reads YFSETQ. CDR3 sequence: CASSLDSPNYGYTF. As DNA, the CDR3 is TGCGCCAGCAGCTTGGATAGCCCTAACTATGGCTACACCTTC. The full variable domain, completed using reference TRBV5-1 and TRBJ1-2, is KAGVTQTPRYLIKTRGQQVTLSCSPISGHRSVSWYQQTPGQGLQFLFEYFSETQRNKGNFPGRFSGRQFSNSRSEMNVSTLELGDSALYLCASSLDSPNYGYTFGSGTRLTVV.

The chain recombines TRBV9 with TRBJ2-3; perhaps TRBD2 as D (7 bases). CDR1 is SGDLS and CDR2 is YYNGEE in the germline V gene. CDR3 length equals 15 residues. V lost 0 bases to trimming and J lost 5 bases, with 13 bases between them. In DNA form, the CDR3 reads TGTGCCAGCAGCGTAGCTTGGGGGGGCGGAGATACGCAGTATTTT. It yields the protein CASSVAWGGGDTQYF.

This rearrangement joins TRBV7-3 to TRBJ1-2; no clear D gene. Germline CDR1 SGHTA, CDR2 FQGTGA. The CDR3 has 11 residues. V lost 10 bases to trimming and J lost 4 bases, with 10 bases between them. CDR3 sequence: CAIREAYGYTF. The CDR3 nucleotides read TGTGCCATCCGTGAAGCCTATGGCTACACCTTC.

V usage is TRBV4-1 and J usage is TRBJ2-2; 7 positions match TRBD2. Per germline, CDR1 MGHRA and CDR2 YSYEKL. The trim removed 1 base at V and 6 bases at J, leaving 2 bases unmatched. The CDR3 runs to 14 residues. The CDR3 spells CASSQGTSPGELFF. For the CDR3, the DNA is TGCGCCAGCAGCCAAGGGACTAGTCCCGGGGAGCTGTTTTTT.